The present entry profiles one TCR beta chain with its context. Its antigen is unknown. The data originate from a study of OX40 agonist ivuxolimab in advanced cancers. About the study: Three partial responders included one hepatocellular carcinoma patient and two cutaneous melanoma patients.

Regarding the study as a whole: No antigen was identified for the clonally expanded peripheral T cells.

Method: immunoSEQ multiplex PCR; TCRdb's copy keeps in-frame clones and lacks some. Of tens of thousands of clones in the sample, about 91% were seen once. The specimen was CD4+ or CD8+ T cells sorted from blood, collected in a trial of the OX40 agonist ivuxolimab. The clonotype comes from an adult with an advanced solid tumor such as melanoma, head and neck, liver or kidney cancer.

CDR3 coding DNA: TGCGCCAGCAGCTTGGAGGGAGAGGCGTTCAATGAGCAGTTCTTC. Translating it yields CASSLEGEAFNEQFF. The rearrangement uses TRBV5-1 and TRBJ2-1; a possible D gene is TRBD2 (5 bases). The CDR3 length is 15 residues. With 0 bases removed from V and 6 bases from J, the gap between germline ends came to 13 bases. CDR1 is SGHRS and CDR2 is YFSETQ in the germline V gene.